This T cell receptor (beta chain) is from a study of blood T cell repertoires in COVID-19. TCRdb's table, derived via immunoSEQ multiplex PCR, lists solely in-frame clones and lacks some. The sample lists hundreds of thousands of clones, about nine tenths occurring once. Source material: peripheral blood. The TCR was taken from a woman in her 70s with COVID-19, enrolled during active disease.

The CDR3 DNA reads TGTGCCAGTAAAAATGGACAGACGTATCATGGCTACACCTTC. This gives the protein CASKNGQTYHGYTF. The rearrangement joins TRBV19 to TRBJ1-2; tentative D call: TRBD1 (6 bases). Germline V gene data show CDR1 as LNHDA and CDR2 as SQIVND (reference sequence). V was shortened by 7 bases and J by 6 bases, with 18 bases between the two germline ends. The CDR3 has 14 amino acids. Complete variable domain (other parts from reference TRBV19 and TRBJ1-2): DGGITQSPKYLFRKEGQNVTLSCEQNLNHDAMYWYRQDPGQGLRLIYYSQIVNDFQKGDIAEGYSVSREKKESFPLTVTSAQKNPTAFYLCASKNGQTYHGYTFGSGTRLTVV.